This record looks at one T cell receptor (beta chain) sequence and its context. This clone was recorded only once. Its antigen is unknown. Per-base qualities were not stored, and no clone one base away is much larger. This specimen belongs to a study of chemoradiotherapy in HPV16-positive cancers (dated by TCRdb to between 2021 and 2024). Regarding the research as a whole: Candidate HPV-specific T-cell clones and common TCR motifs were defined through functional T-cell assays on cells from a couple of HPV16-positive patients. The study asked whether T-cell immunity to the HPV oncoproteins E6 and E7 changes during chemoradiotherapy and whether this immunity affects survival. Next, the candidate HPV-specific TCRs and motifs were followed in TCR repertoires from around 93 patients with HPV-related cancers.

Receptor libraries were prepared by the immunoSEQ multiplex PCR assay. The table comes from immuneACCESS by way of TCRdb, which keeps in-frame sequences with V and J called. Part of the clones is missing from these tables; in studies checked, under half for an unresolved V gene and the rest for unknown reasons. Within this sample are about 12,000 clones, with 80% to 90% of them counted one time only. About 2.6% of the sample is held by the ten biggest clonotypes. Here is what the overall study found, with its caveats: Among HPV16-positive patients, expansion of HPV-responsive T cells during chemoradiotherapy was associated with better recurrence-free survival. Only a couple of HPV16-positive patients were used to derive the functional definition of HPV-specific T cells, and the survival association was reported for HPV16-positive patients. Expansion of candidate HPV-specific clones and E7-related TCR motifs was observed in the tumor microenvironment during treatment, whereas no such expansion was observed for non-HPV-specific T cells.

Repertoires were sampled repeatedly over the course of chemoradiotherapy so that clonal expansion in the tumor microenvironment could be followed. The germline V gene gives CDR1 as SGHTA and CDR2 as FQGNSA. The CDR3, from cysteine to phenylalanine, totals 11 residues. Only CDR3 DNA is held: 33 bases, read in frame from base 1. The V and J ends are trimmed by 5 bases and 12 bases, leaving 13 bases between them. Recombination linked TRBV7-2 to TRBJ2-5; a tentative D call is TRBD2 (6 bases match). The sample consisted of blood, taken from a patient who underwent chemoradiotherapy. The sequence came from a human donor with HPV-associated anogenital cancer. The CDR3 has the sequence CASSLRDSKYF. The DNA sequence is as follows: TGTGCCAGCAGCCTCCGGGACTCAAAGTACTTC.